This TCR beta chain appears in the sequencing data of a study of T cell responses to AZD1222 COVID-19 vaccine. Overall study findings and caveats: The donor group comprised mostly white British people and more females; the analysis possibly underestimated clonal diversity.

Produced via immunoSEQ multiplex PCR; TCRdb's table is partial and in-frame only. The sample lists 79,000 or so clones, around 80% occurring once. About this clone: The target antigen is unknown.

This specimen was peripheral blood, taken 28 days after the second dose of the MenACWY control vaccine. The TCR comes from an adult who received the MenACWY meningococcal vaccine as a control.

CDR3 in DNA: TGCAGCGTGGGACAGGGGGCTCTCGGCTACACCTTC. Its protein product is CSVGQGALGYTF. This chain uses TRBV29-1 with TRBJ1-2, with 12 bases that match TRBD1. Germline V gene sequence: CDR1 SQVTM, CDR2 ANQGSEA. Trimming at V came to 6 bases and at J to 8 bases, leaving 4 bases not matched to a gene. The CDR3 sequence is 12 residues long.